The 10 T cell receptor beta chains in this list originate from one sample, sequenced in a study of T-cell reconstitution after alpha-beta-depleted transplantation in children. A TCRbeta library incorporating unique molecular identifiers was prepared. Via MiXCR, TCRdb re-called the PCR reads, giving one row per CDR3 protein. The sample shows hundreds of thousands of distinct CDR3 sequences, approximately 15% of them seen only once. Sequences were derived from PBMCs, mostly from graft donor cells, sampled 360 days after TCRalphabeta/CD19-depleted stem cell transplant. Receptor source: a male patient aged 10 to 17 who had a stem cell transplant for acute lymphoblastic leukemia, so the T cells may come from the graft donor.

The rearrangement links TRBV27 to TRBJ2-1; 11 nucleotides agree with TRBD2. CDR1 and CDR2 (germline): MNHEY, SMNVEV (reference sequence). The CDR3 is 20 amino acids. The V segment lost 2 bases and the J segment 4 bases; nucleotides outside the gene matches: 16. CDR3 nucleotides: TGTGCCAGCAGTTTAGGTTTAGCGGGGGGGAGTAGGAGGGATTACAATGAGCAGTTCTTC. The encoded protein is CASSLGLAGGSRRDYNEQFF.

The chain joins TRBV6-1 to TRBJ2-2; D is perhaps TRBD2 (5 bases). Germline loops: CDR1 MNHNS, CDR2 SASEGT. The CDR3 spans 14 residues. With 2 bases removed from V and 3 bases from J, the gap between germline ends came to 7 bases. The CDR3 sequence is CASSEWRHTGELFF. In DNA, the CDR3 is TGTGCCAGCAGTGAATGGAGGCACACCGGGGAGCTGTTTTTT.

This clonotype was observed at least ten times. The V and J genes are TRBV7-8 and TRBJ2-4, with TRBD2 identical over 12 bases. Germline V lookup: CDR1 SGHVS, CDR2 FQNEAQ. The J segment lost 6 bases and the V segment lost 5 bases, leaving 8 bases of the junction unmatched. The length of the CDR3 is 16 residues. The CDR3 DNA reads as TGTGCCAGCAGCGACCCTAGCGGGAGGGATCTAAACATTCAGTACTTC. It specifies CASSDPSGRDLNIQYF.

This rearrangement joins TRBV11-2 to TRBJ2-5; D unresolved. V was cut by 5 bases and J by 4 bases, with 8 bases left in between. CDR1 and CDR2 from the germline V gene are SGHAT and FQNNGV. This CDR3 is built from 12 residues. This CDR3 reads CASSRVVETQYF. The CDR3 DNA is TGTGCCAGCAGCCGGGTGGTAGAGACCCAGTACTTC. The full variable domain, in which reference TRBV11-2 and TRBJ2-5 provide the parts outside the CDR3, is EAGVAQSPRYKIIEKRQSVAFWCNPISGHATLYWYQQILGQGPKLLIQFQNNGVVDDSQLPKDRFSAERLKGVDSTLKIQPAKLEDSAVYLCASSRVVETQYFGPGTRLLVL.

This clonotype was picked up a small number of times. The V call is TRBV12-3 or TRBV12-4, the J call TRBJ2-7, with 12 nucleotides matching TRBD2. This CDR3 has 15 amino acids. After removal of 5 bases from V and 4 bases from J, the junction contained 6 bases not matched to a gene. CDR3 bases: TGTGCCAGCAGTCGACTAGCGGGAGAGTTGTACGAGCAGTACTTC. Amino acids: CASSRLAGELYEQYF.

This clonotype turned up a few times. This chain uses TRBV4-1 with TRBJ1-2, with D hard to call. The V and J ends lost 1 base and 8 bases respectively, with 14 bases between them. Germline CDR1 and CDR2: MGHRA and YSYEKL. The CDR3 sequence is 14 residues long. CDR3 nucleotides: TGCGCCAGCAGCCAAGGCCCGGTGGCGGGGGGCTACACCTTC. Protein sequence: CASSQGPVAGGYTF.

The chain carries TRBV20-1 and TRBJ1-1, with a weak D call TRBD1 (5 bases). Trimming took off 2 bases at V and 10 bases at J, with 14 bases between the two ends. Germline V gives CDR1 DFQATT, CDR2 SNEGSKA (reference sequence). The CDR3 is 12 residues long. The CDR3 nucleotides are TGCAGTGCTAGACTGGCAGGGCAGGGAGCTTTCTTT. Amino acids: CSARLAGQGAFF.

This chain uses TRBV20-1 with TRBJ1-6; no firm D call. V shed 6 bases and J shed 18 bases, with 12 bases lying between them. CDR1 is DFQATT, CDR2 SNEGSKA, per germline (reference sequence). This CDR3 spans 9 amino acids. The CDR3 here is CSAVVRPHF. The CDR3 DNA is TGCAGTGCGGTCGTGAGGCCCCACTTT.

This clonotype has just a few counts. In DNA, the CDR3 is TGCGCCAGCAGCTTTATTCGACTAGCTAGCACAGATACGCAGTATTTT. Protein sequence: CASSFIRLASTDTQYF. This chain joins TRBV5-1 and TRBJ2-3; 7 bases line up with TRBD2. J was trimmed by 0 bases and V by 2 bases; bases with no gene match: 6. Per the germline V gene, CDR1 is SGHRS and CDR2 is YFSETQ. This CDR3 has 16 amino acids.

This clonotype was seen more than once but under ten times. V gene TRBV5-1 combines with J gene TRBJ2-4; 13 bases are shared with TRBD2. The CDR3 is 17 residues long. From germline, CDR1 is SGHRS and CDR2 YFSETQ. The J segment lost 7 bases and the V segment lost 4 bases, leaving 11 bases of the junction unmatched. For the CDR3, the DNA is TGCGCCAGCAGCAAACTAGCGGGAGGGCCGAGGATTAACATTCAGTACTTC. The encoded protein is CASSKLAGGPRINIQYF.